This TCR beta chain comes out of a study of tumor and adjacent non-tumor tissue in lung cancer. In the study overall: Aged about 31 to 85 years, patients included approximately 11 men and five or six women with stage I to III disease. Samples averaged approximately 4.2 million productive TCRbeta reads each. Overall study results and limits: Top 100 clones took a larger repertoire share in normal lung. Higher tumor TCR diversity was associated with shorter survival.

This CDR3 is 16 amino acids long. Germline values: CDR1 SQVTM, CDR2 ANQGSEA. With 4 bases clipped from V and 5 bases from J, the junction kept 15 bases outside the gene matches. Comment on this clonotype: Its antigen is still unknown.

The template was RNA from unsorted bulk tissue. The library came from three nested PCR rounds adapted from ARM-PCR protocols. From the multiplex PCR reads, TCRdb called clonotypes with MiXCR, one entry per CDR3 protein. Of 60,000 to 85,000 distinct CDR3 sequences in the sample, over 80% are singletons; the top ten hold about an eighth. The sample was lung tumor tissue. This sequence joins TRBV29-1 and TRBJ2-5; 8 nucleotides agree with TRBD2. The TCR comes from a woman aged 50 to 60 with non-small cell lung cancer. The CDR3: CSVAGGSGKVGETQYF. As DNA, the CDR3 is TGCAGCGTTGCCGGAGGTAGCGGGAAAGTTGGGGAGACCCAGTACTTC.